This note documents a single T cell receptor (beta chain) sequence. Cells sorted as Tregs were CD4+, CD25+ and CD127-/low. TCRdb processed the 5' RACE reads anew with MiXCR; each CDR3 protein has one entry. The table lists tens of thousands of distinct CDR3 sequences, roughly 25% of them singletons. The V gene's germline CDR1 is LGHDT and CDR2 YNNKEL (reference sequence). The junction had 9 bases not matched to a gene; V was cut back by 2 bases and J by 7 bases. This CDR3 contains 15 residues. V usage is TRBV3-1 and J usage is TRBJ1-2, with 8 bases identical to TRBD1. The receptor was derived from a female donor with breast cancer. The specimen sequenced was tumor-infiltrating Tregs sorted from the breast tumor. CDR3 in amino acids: CASSQFQGAPGGYTF. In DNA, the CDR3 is TGTGCCAGCAGCCAATTTCAGGGGGCGCCGGGTGGCTACACCTTC.